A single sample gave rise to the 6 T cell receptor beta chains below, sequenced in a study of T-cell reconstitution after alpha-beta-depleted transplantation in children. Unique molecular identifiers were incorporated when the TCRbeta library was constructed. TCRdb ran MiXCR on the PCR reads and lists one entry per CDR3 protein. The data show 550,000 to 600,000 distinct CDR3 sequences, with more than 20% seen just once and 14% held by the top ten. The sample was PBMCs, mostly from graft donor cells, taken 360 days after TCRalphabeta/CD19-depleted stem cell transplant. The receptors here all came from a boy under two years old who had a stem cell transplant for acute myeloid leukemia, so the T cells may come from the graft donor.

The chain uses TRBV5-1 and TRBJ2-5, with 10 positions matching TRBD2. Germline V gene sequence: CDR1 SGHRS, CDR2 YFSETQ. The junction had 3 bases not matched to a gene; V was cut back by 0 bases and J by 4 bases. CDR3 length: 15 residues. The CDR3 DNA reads TGCGCCAGCAGCTTGGCCCTAGCGGGAGTAGAGACCCAGTACTTC. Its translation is CASSLALAGVETQYF. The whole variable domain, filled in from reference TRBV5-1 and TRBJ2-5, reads KAGVTQTPRYLIKTRGQQVTLSCSPISGHRSVSWYQQTPGQGLQFLFEYFSETQRNKGNFPGRFSGRQFSNSRSEMNVSTLELGDSALYLCASSLALAGVETQYFGPGTRLLVL.

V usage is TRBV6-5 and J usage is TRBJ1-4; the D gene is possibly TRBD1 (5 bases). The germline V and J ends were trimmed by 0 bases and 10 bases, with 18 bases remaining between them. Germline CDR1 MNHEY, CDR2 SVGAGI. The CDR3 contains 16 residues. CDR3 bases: TGTGCCAGCAGTTACTCGACCCAACCAGGGATGGTAAAACTGTTTTTT. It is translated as CASSYSTQPGMVKLFF.

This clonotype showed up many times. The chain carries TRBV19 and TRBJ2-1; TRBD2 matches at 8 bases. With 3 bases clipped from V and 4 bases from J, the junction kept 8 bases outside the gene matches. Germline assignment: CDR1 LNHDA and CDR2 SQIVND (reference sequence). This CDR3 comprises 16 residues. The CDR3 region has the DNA TGTGCCAGTAGTATTTACGGGGGGGCCGCGTACAATGAGCAGTTCTTC. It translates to CASSIYGGAAYNEQFF.

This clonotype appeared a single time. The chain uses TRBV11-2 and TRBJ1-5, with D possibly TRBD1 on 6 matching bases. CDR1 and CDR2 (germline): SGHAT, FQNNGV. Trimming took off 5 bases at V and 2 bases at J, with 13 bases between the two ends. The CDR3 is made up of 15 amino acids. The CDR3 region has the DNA TGTGCCAGCAGCAAAACAGGGTACGGCAATCAGCCCCAGCATTTT. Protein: CASSKTGYGNQPQHF.

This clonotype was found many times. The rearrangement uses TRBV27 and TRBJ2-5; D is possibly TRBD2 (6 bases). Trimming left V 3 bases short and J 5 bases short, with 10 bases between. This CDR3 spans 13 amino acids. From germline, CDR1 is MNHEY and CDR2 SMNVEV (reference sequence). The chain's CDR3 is CASSFGGSETQYF. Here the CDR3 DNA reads TGTGCCAGCAGTTTCGGAGGGAGTGAGACCCAGTACTTC.

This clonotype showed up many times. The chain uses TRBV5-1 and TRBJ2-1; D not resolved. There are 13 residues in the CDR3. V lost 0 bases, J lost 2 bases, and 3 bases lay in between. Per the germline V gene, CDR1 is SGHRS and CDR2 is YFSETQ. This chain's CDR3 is CASSLDTYNEQFF. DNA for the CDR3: TGCGCCAGCAGCTTGGACACCTACAATGAGCAGTTCTTC.